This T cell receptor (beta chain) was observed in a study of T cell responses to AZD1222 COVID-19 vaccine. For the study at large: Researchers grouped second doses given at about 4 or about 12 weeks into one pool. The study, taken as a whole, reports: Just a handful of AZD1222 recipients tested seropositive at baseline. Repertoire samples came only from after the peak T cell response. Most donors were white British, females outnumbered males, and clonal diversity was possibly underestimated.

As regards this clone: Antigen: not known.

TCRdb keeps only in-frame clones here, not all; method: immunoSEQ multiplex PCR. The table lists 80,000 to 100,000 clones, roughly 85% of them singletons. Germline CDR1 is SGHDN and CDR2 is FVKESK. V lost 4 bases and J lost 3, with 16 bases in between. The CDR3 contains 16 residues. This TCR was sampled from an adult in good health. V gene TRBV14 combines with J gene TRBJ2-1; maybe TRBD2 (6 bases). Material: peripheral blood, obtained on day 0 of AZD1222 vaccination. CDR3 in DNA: TGTGCCAGCAGCCCGTTGGCGGGAAAGCTCTACAATGAGCAGTTCTTC. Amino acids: CASSPLAGKLYNEQFF.